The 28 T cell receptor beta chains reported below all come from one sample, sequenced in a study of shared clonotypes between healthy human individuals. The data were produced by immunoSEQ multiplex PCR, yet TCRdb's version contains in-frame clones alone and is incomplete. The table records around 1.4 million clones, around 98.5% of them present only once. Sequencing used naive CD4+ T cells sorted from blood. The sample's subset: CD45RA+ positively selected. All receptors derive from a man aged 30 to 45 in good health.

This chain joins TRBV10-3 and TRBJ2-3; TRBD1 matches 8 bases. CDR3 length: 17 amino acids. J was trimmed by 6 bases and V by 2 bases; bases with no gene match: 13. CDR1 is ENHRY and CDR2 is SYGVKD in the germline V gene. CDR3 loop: CAISEDRDRGAPDTQYF. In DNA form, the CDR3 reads TGTGCCATCAGTGAGGATCGAGACAGGGGAGCCCCGGATACGCAGTATTTT.

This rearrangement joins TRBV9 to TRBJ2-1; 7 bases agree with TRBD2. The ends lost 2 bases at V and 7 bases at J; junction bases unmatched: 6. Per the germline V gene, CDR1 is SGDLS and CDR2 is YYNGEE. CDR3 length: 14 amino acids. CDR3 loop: CASSVTRGGNEQFF. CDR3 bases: TGTGCCAGCAGCGTCACTCGGGGAGGGAATGAGCAGTTCTTC.

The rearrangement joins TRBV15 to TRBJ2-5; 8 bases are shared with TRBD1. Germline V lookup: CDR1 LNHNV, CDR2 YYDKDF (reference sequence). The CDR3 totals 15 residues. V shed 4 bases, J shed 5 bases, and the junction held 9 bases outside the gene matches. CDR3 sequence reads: CATSMDRAWGETQYF. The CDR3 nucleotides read TGTGCCACCAGCATGGACAGGGCGTGGGGGGAGACCCAGTACTTC.

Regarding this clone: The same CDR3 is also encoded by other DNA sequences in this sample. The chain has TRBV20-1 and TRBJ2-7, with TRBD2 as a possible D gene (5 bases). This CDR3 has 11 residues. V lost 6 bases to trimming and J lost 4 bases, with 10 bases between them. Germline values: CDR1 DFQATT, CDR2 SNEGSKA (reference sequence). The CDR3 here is CSARTAYEQYF. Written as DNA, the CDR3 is TGCAGTGCAAGGACTGCATACGAGCAGTACTTC.

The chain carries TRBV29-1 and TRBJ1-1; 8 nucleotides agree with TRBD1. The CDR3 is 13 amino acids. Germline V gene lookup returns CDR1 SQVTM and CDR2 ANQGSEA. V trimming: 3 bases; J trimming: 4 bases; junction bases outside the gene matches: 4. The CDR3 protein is CSVDHDRGTEAFF. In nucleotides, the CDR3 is TGCAGCGTTGACCATGACAGGGGCACTGAAGCTTTCTTT.

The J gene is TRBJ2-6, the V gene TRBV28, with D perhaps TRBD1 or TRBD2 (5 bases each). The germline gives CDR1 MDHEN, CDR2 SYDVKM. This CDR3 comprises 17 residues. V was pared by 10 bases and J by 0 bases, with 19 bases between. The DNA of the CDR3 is TGTGCCACTCGCCCCACGGGACGGAACTCTGGGGCCAACGTCCTGACTTTC. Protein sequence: CATRPTGRNSGANVLTF.

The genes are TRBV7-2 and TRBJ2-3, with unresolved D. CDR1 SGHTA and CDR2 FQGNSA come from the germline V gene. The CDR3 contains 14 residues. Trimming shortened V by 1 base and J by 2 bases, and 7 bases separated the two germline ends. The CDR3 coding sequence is TGTGCCAGCAGCTTAGAAGGGTACACAGATACGCAGTATTTT. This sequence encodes CASSLEGYTDTQYF.

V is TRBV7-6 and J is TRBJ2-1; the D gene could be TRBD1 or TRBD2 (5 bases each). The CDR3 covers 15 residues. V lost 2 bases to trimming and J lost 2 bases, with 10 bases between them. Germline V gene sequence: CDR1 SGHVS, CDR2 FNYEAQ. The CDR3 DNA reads TGTGCCAGCAGCTTACGAGGGGCCACCTACAATGAGCAGTTCTTC. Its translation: CASSLRGATYNEQFF. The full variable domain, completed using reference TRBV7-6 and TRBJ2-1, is GAGVSQSPRYKVTKRGQDVALRCDPISGHVSLYWYRQALGQGPEFLTYFNYEAQQDKSGLPNDRFSAERPEGSISTLTIQRTEQRDSAMYRCASSLRGATYNEQFFGPGTRLTVL.

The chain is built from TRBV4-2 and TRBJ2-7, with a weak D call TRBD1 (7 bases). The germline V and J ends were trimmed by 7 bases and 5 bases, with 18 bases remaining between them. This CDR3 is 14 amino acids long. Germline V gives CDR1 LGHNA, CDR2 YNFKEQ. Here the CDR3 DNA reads TGTGCCAGCACCCGGAAGGAGGGGGCAGACGAGCAGTACTTC. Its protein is CASTRKEGADEQYF.

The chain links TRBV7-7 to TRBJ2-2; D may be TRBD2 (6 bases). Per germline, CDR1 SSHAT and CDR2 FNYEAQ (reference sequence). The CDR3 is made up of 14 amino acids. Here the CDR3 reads CGAGRTTNTGELFF. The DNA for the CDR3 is TGTGGAGCGGGCAGAACAACGAACACCGGGGAGCTGTTTTTT.

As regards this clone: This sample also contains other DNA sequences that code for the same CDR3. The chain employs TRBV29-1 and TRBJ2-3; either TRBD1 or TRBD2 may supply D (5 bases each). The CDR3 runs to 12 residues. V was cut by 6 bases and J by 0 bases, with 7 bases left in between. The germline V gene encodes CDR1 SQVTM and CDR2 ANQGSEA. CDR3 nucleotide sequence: TGCAGCGTGGGGACCAGCACAGATACGCAGTATTTT. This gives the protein CSVGTSTDTQYF.

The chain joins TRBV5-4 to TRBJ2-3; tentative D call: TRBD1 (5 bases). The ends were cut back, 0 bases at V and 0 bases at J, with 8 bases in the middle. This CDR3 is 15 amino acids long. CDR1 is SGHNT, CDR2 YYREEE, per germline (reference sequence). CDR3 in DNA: TGTGCCAGCAGCTTGGTTAGGGGCAGCACAGATACGCAGTATTTT. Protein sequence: CASSLVRGSTDTQYF. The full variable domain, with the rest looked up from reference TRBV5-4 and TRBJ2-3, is ETGVTQSPTHLIKTRGQQVTLRCSSQSGHNTVSWYQQALGQGPQFIFQYYREEENGRGNFPPRFSGLQFPNYSSELNVNALELDDSALYLCASSLVRGSTDTQYFGPGTRLTVL.

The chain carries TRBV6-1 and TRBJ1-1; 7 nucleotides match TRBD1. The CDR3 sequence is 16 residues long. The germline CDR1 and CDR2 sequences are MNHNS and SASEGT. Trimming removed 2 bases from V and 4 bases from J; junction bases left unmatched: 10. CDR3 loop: CASSELQGLGSTEAFF. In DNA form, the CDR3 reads TGTGCCAGCAGTGAACTACAGGGGCTAGGTAGCACTGAAGCTTTCTTT.

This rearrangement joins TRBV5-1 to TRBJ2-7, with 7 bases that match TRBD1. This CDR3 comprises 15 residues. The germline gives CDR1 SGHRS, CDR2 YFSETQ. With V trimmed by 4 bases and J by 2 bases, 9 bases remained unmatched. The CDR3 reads CASSVLTGSPYEQYF. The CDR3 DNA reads TGCGCCAGCAGCGTACTGACAGGGTCCCCCTACGAGCAGTACTTC. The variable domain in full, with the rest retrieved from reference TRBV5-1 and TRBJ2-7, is KAGVTQTPRYLIKTRGQQVTLSCSPISGHRSVSWYQQTPGQGLQFLFEYFSETQRNKGNFPGRFSGRQFSNSRSEMNVSTLELGDSALYLCASSVLTGSPYEQYFGPGTRLTVT.

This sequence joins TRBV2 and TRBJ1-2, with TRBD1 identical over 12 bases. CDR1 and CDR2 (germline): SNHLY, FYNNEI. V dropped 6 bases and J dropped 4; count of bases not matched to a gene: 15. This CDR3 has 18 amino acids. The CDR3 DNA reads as TGTGCCAGCAGGCGCAAGGTGGGACAGGGGGCGTCTGGCTATGGCTACACCTTC. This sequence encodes CASRRKVGQGASGYGYTF.

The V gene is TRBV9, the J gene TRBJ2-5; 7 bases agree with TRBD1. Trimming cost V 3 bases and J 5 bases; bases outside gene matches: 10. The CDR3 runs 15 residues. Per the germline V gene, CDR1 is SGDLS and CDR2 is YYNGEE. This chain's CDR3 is CASSEGQLPGETQYF. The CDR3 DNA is TGTGCCAGCAGCGAGGGACAGCTCCCCGGGGAGACCCAGTACTTC.

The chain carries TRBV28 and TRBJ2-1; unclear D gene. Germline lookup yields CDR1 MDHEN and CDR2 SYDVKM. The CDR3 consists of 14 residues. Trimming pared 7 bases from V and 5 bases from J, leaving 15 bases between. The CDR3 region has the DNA TGTGCCAGCAATGGGGATAATTTTAACAATGAGCAGTTCTTC. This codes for CASNGDNFNNEQFF.

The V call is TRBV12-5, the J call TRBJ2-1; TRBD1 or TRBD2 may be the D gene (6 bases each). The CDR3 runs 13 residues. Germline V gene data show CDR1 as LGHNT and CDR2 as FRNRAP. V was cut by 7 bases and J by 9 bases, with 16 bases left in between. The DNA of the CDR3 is TGTGCTAGTGCCCACATCAGGGGAGGTGAGCAGTTCTTC. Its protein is CASAHIRGGEQFF.

CDR3 protein: CASSSSGIETQYF. In DNA, the CDR3 is TGTGCCAGCAGCTCCAGCGGGATAGAGACCCAGTACTTC. The V gene is TRBV7-9, the J gene TRBJ2-5; 7 nucleotides agree with TRBD2. The CDR3 is 13 residues long. V was clipped by 4 bases and J by 4 bases; unmatched bases: 3. Germline loops: CDR1 SEHNR, CDR2 FQNEAQ (reference sequence).

CDR3 sequence reads: CASMHRGLNTEAFF. CDR3 sequence (DNA): TGTGCCAGCATGCACAGGGGATTGAACACTGAAGCTTTCTTT. The chain has TRBV6-1 and TRBJ1-1; 7 bases match TRBD1. The CDR3 is made up of 14 amino acids. Trimming at V came to 7 bases and at J to 0 bases, leaving 5 bases not matched to a gene. CDR1 is MNHNS and CDR2 is SASEGT in the germline V gene.

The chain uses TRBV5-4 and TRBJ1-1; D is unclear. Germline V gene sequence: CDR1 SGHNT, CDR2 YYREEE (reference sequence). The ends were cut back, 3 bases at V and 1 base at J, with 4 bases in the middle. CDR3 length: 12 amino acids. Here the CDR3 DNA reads TGTGCCAGCAGCTCTCCGAACACTGAAGCTTTCTTT. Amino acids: CASSSPNTEAFF. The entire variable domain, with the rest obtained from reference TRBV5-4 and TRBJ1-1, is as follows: ETGVTQSPTHLIKTRGQQVTLRCSSQSGHNTVSWYQQALGQGPQFIFQYYREEENGRGNFPPRFSGLQFPNYSSELNVNALELDDSALYLCASSSPNTEAFFGQGTRLTVV.

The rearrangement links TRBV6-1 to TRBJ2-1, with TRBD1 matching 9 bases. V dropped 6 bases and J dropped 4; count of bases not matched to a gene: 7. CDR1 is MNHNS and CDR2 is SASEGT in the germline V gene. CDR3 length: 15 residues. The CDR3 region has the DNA TGTGCCAGCAGAAGTAACAGGGGGCGTTACAATGAGCAGTTCTTC. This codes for CASRSNRGRYNEQFF.

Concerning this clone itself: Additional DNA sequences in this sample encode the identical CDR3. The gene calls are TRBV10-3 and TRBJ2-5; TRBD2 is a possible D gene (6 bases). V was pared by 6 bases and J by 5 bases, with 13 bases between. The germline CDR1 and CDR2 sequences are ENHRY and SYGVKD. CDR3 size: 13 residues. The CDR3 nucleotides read TGTGCCATCAGGGCGGGGCTGCAGGAGACCCAGTACTTC. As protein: CAIRAGLQETQYF.

DNA of the CDR3: TGTGCCAGCCGAGGGACAGGAAATACCTACGAGCAGTACTTC. Protein: CASRGTGNTYEQYF. The chain links TRBV18 to TRBJ2-7; 8 nucleotides agree with TRBD1. This CDR3 contains 14 residues. Trimming at V came to 8 bases and at J to 2 bases, leaving 8 bases not matched to a gene. The germline V gene encodes CDR1 KGHSH and CDR2 LQKENI.

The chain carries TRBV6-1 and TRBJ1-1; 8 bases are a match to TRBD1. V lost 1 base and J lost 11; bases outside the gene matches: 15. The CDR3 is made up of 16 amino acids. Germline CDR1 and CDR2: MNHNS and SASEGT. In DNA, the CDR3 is TGTGCCAGCAGTGAAGGGGCAGGGGGCCGTCTCGTTGACGCTTTCTTT. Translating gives CASSEGAGGRLVDAFF.

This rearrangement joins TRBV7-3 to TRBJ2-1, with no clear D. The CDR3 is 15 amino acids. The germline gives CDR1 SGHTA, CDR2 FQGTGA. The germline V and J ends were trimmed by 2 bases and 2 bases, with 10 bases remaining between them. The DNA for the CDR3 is TGTGCCAGCAGCTTAGGCCAGGTGGCCTACAATGAGCAGTTCTTC. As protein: CASSLGQVAYNEQFF. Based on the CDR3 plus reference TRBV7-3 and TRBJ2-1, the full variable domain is GAGVSQTPSNKVTEKGKYVELRCDPISGHTALYWYRQSLGQGPEFLIYFQGTGAADDSGLPNDRFFAVRPEGSVSTLKIQRTERGDSAVYLCASSLGQVAYNEQFFGPGTRLTVL.

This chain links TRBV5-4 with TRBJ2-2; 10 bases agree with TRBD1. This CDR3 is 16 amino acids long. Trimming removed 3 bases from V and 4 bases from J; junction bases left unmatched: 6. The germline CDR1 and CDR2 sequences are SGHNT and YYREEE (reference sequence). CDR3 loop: CASSSRQGAVTGELFF. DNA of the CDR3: TGTGCCAGCAGCTCCCGACAGGGGGCGGTCACCGGGGAGCTGTTTTTT.

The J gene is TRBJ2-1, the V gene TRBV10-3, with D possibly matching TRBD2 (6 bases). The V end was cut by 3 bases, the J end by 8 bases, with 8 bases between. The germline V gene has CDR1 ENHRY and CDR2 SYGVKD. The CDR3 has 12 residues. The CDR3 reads CAISDRDYEQFF. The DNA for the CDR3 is TGTGCCATCAGTGACCGGGACTATGAGCAGTTCTTC.